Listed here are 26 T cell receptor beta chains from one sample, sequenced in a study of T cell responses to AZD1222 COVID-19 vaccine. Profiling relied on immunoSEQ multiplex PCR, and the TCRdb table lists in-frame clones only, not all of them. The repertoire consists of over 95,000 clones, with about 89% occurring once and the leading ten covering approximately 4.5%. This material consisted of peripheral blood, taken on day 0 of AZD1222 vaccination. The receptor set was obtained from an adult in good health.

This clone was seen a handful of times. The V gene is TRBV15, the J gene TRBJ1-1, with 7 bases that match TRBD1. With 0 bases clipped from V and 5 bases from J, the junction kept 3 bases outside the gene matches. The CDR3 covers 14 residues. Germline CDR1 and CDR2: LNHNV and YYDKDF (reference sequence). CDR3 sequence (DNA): TGTGCCACCAGCAGAGAAATACAGGGGACTGAAGCTTTCTTT. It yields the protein CATSREIQGTEAFF. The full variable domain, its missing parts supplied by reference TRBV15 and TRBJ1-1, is DAMVIQNPRYQVTQFGKPVTLSCSQTLNHNVMYWYQQKSSQAPKLLFHYYDKDFNNEADTPDNFQSRRPNTSFCFLDIRSPGLGDTAMYLCATSREIQGTEAFFGQGTRLTVV.

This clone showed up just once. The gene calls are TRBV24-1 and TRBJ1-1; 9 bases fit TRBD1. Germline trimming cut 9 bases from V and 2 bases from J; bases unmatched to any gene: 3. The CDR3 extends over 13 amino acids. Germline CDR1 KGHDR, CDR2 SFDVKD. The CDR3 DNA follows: TGTGCCACCGGGGGACAGGGAAACACTGAAGCTTTCTTT. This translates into CATGGQGNTEAFF.

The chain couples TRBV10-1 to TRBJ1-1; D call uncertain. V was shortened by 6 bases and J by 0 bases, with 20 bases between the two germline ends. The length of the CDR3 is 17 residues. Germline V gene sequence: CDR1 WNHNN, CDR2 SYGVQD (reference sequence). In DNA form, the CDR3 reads TGCGCCAGCAGCCCAGCCGGCAGCATGAGTCTGAACACTGAAGCTTTCTTT. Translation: CASSPAGSMSLNTEAFF.

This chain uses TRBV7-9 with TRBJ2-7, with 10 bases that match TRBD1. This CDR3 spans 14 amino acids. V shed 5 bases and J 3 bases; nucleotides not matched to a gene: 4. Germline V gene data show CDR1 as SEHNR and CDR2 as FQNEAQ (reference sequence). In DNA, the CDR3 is TGTGCCAGCAGCCCCGGGACAGGGGTCTACGAGCAGTACTTC. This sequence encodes CASSPGTGVYEQYF.

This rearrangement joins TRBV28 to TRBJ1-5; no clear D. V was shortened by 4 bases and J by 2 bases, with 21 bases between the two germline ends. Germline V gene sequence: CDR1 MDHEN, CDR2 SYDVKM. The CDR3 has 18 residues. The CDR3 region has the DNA TGTGCCAGCAGTTCCGTAACAGCCGGGGTCGGGGGCAATCAGCCCCAGCATTTT. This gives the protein CASSSVTAGVGGNQPQHF.

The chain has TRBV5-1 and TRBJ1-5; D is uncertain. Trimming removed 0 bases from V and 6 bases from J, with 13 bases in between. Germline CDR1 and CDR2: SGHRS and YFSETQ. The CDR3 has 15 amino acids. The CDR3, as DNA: TGCGCCAGCAGCTTGGGCGGGAACGAGGCTCAGCCCCAGCATTTT. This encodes CASSLGGNEAQPQHF.

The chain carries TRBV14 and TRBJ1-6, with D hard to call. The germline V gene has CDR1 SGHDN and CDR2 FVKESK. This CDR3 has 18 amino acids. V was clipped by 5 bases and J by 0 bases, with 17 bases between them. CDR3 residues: CASSVKVGPSSYNSPLHF. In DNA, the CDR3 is TGTGCCAGCAGCGTTAAAGTAGGGCCGAGCTCCTATAATTCACCCCTCCACTTT.

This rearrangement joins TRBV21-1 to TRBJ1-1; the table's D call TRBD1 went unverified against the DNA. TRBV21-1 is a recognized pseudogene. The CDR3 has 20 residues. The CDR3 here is CASSKAGSGDRVWENTEAFF. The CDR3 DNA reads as TGTGCCAGCAGCAAAGCGGGATCGGGGGACAGGGTATGGGAAAACACTGAAGCTTTCTTT.

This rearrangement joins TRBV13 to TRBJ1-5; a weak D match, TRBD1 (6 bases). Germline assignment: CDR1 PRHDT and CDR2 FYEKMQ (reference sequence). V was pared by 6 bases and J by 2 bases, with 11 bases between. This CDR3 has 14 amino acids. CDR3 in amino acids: CASRRYRGNQPQHF. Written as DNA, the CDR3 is TGTGCCAGCAGGAGGTACAGGGGCAATCAGCCCCAGCATTTT.

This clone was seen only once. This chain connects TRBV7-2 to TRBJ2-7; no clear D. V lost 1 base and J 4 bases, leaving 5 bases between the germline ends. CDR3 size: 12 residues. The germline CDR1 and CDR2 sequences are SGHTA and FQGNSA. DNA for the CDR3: TGTGCCAGCAGCTTAGATCATTACGAGCAGTACTTC. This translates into CASSLDHYEQYF.

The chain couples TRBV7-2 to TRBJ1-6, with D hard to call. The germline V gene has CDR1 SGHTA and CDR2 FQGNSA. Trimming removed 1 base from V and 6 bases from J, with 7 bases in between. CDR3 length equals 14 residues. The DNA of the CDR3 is TGTGCCAGCAGCTTAGACGTCGGTAATTCACCCCTCCACTTT. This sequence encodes CASSLDVGNSPLHF. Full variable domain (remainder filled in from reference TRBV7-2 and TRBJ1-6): GAGVSQSPSNKVTEKGKDVELRCDPISGHTALYWYRQSLGQGLEFLIYFQGNSAPDKSGLPSDRFSAERTGGSVSTLTIQRTQQEDSAVYLCASSLDVGNSPLHFGNGTRLTVT.

The CDR3 coding sequence is TGTGCCAGTTCAATGGAGCAAGAGACCCAGTACTTC. It yields the protein CASSMEQETQYF. V is TRBV28 and J is TRBJ2-5; D uncertain. The CDR3 contains 12 residues. Deletions cut 9 bases from V and 2 bases from J, with 10 bases between. Germline assignment: CDR1 MDHEN and CDR2 SYDVKM.

CDR3 protein: CASILRGGGGAFF. CDR3 nucleotide sequence: TGTGCCAGCATCCTCAGGGGTGGGGGAGGAGCTTTCTTT. This rearrangement joins TRBV28 to TRBJ1-1, with D possibly TRBD1 on 6 matching bases. The CDR3 spans 13 residues. Deletions cut 7 bases from V and 10 bases from J, with 19 bases between. Germline assignment: CDR1 MDHEN and CDR2 SYDVKM.

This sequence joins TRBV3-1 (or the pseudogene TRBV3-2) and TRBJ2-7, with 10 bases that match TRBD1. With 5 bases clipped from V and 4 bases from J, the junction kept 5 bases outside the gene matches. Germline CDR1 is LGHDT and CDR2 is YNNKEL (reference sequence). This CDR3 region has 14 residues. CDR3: CASSFGQGGYEQYF. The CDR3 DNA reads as TGTGCCAGCAGCTTTGGACAGGGGGGGTACGAGCAGTACTTC.

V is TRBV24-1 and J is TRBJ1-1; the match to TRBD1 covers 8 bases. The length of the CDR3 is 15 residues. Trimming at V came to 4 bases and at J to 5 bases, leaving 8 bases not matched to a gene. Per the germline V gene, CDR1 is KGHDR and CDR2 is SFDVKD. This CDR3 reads CATSDHQGANTEAFF. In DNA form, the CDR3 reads TGTGCCACCAGTGACCATCAGGGGGCAAATACTGAAGCTTTCTTT.

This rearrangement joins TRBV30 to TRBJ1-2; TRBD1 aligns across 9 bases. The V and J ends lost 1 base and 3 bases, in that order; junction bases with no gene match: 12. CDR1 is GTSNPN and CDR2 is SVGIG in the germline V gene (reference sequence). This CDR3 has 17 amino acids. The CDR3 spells CAWSGWTGVRLDYGYTF. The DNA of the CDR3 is TGTGCCTGGAGTGGCTGGACAGGGGTGCGATTGGACTATGGCTACACCTTC.

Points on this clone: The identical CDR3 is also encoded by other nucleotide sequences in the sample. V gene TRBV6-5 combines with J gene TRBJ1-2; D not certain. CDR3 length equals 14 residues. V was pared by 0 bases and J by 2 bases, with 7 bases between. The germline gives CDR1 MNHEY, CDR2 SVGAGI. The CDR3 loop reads CASSYSPRNYGYTF. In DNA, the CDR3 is TGTGCCAGCAGTTACTCGCCTCGGAACTATGGCTACACCTTC.

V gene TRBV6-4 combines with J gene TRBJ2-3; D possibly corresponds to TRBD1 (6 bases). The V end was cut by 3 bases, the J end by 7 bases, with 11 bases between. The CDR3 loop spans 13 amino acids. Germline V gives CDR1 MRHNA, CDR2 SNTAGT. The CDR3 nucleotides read TGTGCCAGCAGTGAGGGACAAGCCAATACGCAGTATTTT. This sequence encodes CASSEGQANTQYF.

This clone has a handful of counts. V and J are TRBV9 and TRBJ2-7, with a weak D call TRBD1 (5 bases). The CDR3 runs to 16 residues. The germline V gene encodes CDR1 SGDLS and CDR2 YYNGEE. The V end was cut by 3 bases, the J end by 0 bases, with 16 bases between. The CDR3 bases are TGTGCCAGCAGCGCAAGAGACAGTCTCAGCTCCTACGAGCAGTACTTC. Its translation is CASSARDSLSSYEQYF.

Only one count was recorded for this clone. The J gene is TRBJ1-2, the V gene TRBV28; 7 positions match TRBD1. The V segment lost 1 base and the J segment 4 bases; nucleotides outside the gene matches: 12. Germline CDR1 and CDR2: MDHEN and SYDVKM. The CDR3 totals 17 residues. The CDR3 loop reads CASSLSLSQGPVYGYTF. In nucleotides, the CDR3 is TGTGCCAGCAGTTTATCCCTCTCACAGGGGCCGGTCTATGGCTACACCTTC.

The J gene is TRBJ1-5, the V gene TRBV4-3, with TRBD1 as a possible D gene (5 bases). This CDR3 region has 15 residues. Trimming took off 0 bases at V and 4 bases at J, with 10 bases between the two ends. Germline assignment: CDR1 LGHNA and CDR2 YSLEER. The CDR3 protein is CASSQDWGLNQPQHF. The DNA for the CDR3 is TGCGCCAGCAGCCAAGATTGGGGCCTGAATCAGCCCCAGCATTTT.

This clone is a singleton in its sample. The CDR3 nucleotides read TGTGCCAGCAGGGCACAGGGGGCGGGTGAAGCTTTCTTT. It translates to CASRAQGAGEAFF. J is TRBJ1-1 and V is TRBV2; 9 bases are shared with TRBD1. CDR3 length: 13 amino acids. The V gene's germline CDR1 is SNHLY and CDR2 FYNNEI. Trimming removed 6 bases from V and 7 bases from J; junction bases left unmatched: 6.

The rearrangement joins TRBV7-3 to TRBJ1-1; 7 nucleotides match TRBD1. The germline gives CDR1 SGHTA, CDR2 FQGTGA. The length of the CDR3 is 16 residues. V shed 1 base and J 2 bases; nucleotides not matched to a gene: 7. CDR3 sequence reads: CASSLRPQGGNTEAFF. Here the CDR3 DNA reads TGTGCCAGCAGCTTAAGGCCCCAGGGGGGTAACACTGAAGCTTTCTTT.

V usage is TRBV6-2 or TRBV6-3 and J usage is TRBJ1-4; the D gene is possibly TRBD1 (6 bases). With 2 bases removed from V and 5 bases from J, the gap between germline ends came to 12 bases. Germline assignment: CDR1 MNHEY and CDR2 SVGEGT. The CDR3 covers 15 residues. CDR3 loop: CASSYDTGWNEKLFF. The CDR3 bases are TGTGCCAGCAGTTACGATACAGGGTGGAATGAAAAACTGTTTTTT.

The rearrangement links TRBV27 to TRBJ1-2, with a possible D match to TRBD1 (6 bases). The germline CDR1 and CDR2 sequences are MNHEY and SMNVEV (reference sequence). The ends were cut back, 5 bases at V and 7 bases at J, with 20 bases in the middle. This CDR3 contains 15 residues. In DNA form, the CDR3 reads TGTGCCAGCAGTAAGGGGGGAACAGGATTTGGTGGCTACACCTTC. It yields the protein CASSKGGTGFGGYTF.

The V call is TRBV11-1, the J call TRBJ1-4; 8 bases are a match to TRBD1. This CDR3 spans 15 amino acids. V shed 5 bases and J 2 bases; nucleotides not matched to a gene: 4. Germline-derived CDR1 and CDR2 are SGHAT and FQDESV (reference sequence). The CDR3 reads CASSAYRGTNEKLFF. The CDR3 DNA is TGTGCCAGCAGCGCATACAGGGGGACTAATGAAAAACTGTTTTTT.